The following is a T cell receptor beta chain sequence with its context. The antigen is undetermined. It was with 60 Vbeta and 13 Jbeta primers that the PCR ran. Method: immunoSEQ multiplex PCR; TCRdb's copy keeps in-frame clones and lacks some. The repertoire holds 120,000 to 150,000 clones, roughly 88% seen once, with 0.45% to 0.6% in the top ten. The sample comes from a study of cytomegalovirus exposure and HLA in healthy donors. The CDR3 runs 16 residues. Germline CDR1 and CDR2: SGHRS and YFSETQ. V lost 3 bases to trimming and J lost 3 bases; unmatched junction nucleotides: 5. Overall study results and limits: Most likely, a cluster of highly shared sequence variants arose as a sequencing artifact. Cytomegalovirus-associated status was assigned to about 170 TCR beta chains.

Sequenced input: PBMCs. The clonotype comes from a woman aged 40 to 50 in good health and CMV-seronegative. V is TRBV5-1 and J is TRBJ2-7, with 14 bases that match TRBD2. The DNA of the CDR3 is TGCGCCAGCAGCTGGACTAGCGGGAGGTCTCACTACGAGCAGTACTTC. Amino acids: CASSWTSGRSHYEQYF.